One sample yielded the 28 T cell receptor beta chains listed below, sequenced in a study of blood T cells in healthy people across ages. A second about 7 to 11 cycle PCR used barcoded and J-beta primers. TCRdb recomputed calls from the 5' RACE reads with MiXCR, one row per CDR3 protein. The sample shows about 1.8 million distinct CDR3 sequences, around half of them seen only once. The sequenced material came from blood. Receptors originate from a middle-aged woman in good health.

This sequence joins TRBV7-2 and TRBJ1-2; D may be TRBD1 (5 bases). This CDR3 has 17 amino acids. Deletions cut 5 bases from V and 4 bases from J, with 23 bases between. Germline V lookup: CDR1 SGHTA, CDR2 FQGNSA. The CDR3, as DNA: TGTGCCAGCAGCACCTACGGCGGGCAGGGTCGAAGCTATGGCTACACCTTC. This gives the protein CASSTYGGQGRSYGYTF.

The J gene is TRBJ2-5, the V gene TRBV6-5; 7 nucleotides agree with TRBD1. The DNA end is more similar to TRBJ2-7, so the J call may be wrong. CDR1 and CDR2 (germline): MNHEY, SVGAGI. This CDR3 comprises 15 residues. The CDR3 sequence: CASSLRGRLFHEQYF. CDR3 nucleotides: TGTGCCAGCAGTTTGAGGGGGCGCCTTTTCCACGAGCAGTACTTC.

This clonotype appeared a few times. The chain combines TRBV29-1 with TRBJ2-7; D not certain. Trimming removed 2 bases at V and 3 bases at J, with 17 bases between. Germline CDR1 reads SQVTM; CDR2 reads ANQGSEA. CDR3 length: 15 residues. CDR3 bases: TGCAGCGTTGAATCTGGTAGGGTAGGGCACTACGAGCAGTACTTC. This codes for CSVESGRVGHYEQYF.

This clonotype was seen at least ten times. The chain carries TRBV4-2 and TRBJ2-5; D is unresolved. Trimming stripped 1 base from V and 3 bases from J, with 6 bases between. CDR1 and CDR2 from the germline V gene are LGHNA and YNFKEQ. This CDR3 region has 13 residues. The CDR3: CASSQVLEETQYF. DNA of the CDR3: TGTGCCAGCAGCCAAGTTCTGGAAGAGACCCAGTACTTC.

This rearrangement joins TRBV29-1 to TRBJ2-5; 7 nucleotides agree with TRBD2. The ends lost 4 bases at V and 6 bases at J; junction bases unmatched: 11. Per germline, CDR1 SQVTM and CDR2 ANQGSEA. The CDR3 sequence is 14 residues long. CDR3 protein: CSVGQTWGGKTQYF. CDR3 sequence (DNA): TGCAGCGTTGGCCAAACGTGGGGGGGAAAGACCCAGTACTTC. The full variable domain, completed using reference TRBV29-1 and TRBJ2-5, is SAVISQKPSRDICQRGTSLTIQCQVDSQVTMMFWYRQQPGQSLTLIATANQGSEATYESGFVIDKFPISRPNLTFSTLTVSNMSPEDSSIYLCSVGQTWGGKTQYFGPGTRLLVL.

This chain joins TRBV14 and TRBJ1-1; possible D gene TRBD1, 5 bases. V lost 3 bases, J lost 1 base, and 9 bases lay in between. The germline V gene has CDR1 SGHDN and CDR2 FVKESK. CDR3 length: 14 amino acids. The CDR3 region is CASSQKTANTEAFF. Written as DNA, the CDR3 is TGTGCCAGCAGCCAGAAGACAGCGAACACTGAAGCTTTCTTT.

The genes are TRBV4-3 and TRBJ2-1; TRBD2 matches at 9 bases. This CDR3 comprises 18 residues. The V gene end was trimmed by 0 bases and the J gene end by 6 bases; junction bases not matched to a gene: 12. The germline V gene encodes CDR1 LGHNA and CDR2 YSLEER. In DNA form, the CDR3 reads TGCGCCAGCAGCCAAGATAGGGGCGGGGGGGCTTTTAGCAATGAGCAGTTCTTC. This gives the protein CASSQDRGGGAFSNEQFF.

This rearrangement joins TRBV29-1 to TRBJ2-1; D may be TRBD2 (7 bases). Germline-derived CDR1 and CDR2 are SQVTM and ANQGSEA. The CDR3 runs 14 residues. V was clipped by 4 bases and J by 4 bases, with 14 bases between them. The CDR3, as DNA: TGCAGCGTTGGCTGGCGGGGGCCTTACAATGAGCAGTTCTTC. Its translation: CSVGWRGPYNEQFF.

The chain recombines TRBV12-3 or TRBV12-4 with TRBJ1-5; D ambiguous. CDR3 length: 16 residues. V was trimmed by 3 bases and J by 1 base, leaving 13 bases between them. The DNA for the CDR3 is TGTGCCAGCAGTTTCTTGGGGTCCGGGAGCAATCAGCCCCAGCATTTT. This gives the protein CASSFLGSGSNQPQHF.

This clonotype occurred a few times. The rearrangement uses TRBV13 and TRBJ2-7; TRBD1 agrees at 8 bases. With V trimmed by 0 bases and J by 7 bases, 8 bases remained unmatched. The germline gives CDR1 PRHDT, CDR2 FYEKMQ (reference sequence). This CDR3 spans 15 amino acids. The CDR3 nucleotides are TGTGCCAGCAGCTTAGGAGGGACAGGTGGATCTGAGCAGTACTTC. Translation: CASSLGGTGGSEQYF.

V usage is TRBV29-1 and J usage is TRBJ1-2; TRBD1 aligns across 8 bases. Per the germline V gene, CDR1 is SQVTM and CDR2 is ANQGSEA. The V segment lost 5 bases and the J segment 6 bases; nucleotides outside the gene matches: 8. The CDR3 length is 13 residues. The DNA of the CDR3 is TGCAGCGTTACACCAGGGGGCTACGATGGCTACACCTTC. Amino acids: CSVTPGGYDGYTF.

This chain connects TRBV20-1 to TRBJ2-3; 10 bases fit TRBD2. After removal of 1 base from V and 3 bases from J, the junction contained 4 bases not matched to a gene. CDR3 size: 15 residues. Germline V gene data show CDR1 as DFQATT and CDR2 as SNEGSKA (reference sequence). The CDR3 loop is CSARGGTSVTDTQYF. The CDR3 region has the DNA TGCAGTGCTAGAGGAGGGACTAGCGTAACAGATACGCAGTATTTT.

There are a few counts of this clonotype. This chain joins TRBV28 and TRBJ1-2; 9 bases fit TRBD1. The CDR3 length is 12 residues. The V gene's germline CDR1 is MDHEN and CDR2 SYDVKM. Unmatched junction bases numbered 5, after V lost 5 bases and J lost 10 bases. The CDR3 DNA reads TGTGCCAGCAGTCGGGGACAGGGAGACTACACCTTC. Amino acid sequence: CASSRGQGDYTF.

The chain joins TRBV5-1 to TRBJ2-1, with 10 bases matching TRBD2. CDR3 size: 14 residues. Trimming cost V 6 bases and J 5 bases; bases outside gene matches: 5. Per the germline V gene, CDR1 is SGHRS and CDR2 is YFSETQ. CDR3 region: CASKSGGVDNEQFF. CDR3 nucleotide sequence: TGCGCCAGCAAAAGCGGGGGGGTTGACAATGAGCAGTTCTTC.

The chain has TRBV4-3 and TRBJ2-7; 7 bases map to TRBD1. Unmatched junction bases numbered 11, after V lost 0 bases and J lost 3 bases. Germline V CDR1 and CDR2: LGHNA, YSLEER. The CDR3 has 17 residues. The DNA of the CDR3 is TGCGCCAGCAGCCAAGATCGTCGGTCGCCAGGGGGCTACGAGCAGTACTTC. As protein: CASSQDRRSPGGYEQYF.

J is TRBJ2-3 and V is TRBV11-2; D gene uncertain. V lost 3 bases, J lost 2 bases, and 12 bases lay in between. The CDR3 has 15 amino acids. Per the germline V gene, CDR1 is SGHAT and CDR2 is FQNNGV. CDR3 in amino acids: CASSFKPSVTDTQYF. As DNA, the CDR3 is TGTGCCAGCAGCTTTAAACCCAGTGTCACAGATACGCAGTATTTT.

This clonotype turned up a few times. The chain uses TRBV6-2 or TRBV6-3 and TRBJ2-7; perhaps TRBD1 as D (8 bases). Germline CDR1 is MNHEY and CDR2 is SVGEGT. Between the trimmed V and J ends, which lost 10 bases and 2 bases, there was a span of 15 bases. The CDR3 extends over 13 amino acids. CDR3 protein: CATWTGRAYEQYF. CDR3 coding DNA: TGTGCCACTTGGACAGGGAGGGCCTACGAGCAGTACTTC.

This clonotype turned up a few times. The chain joins TRBV15 to TRBJ2-7; either TRBD1 or TRBD2 may supply D (5 bases each). V was trimmed by 5 bases and J by 1 base, leaving 9 bases between them. The CDR3 covers 13 residues. Per the germline V gene, CDR1 is LNHNV and CDR2 is YYDKDF (reference sequence). The CDR3 DNA is TGTGCCACCAGCGGGGGACGGTCCTACGAGCAGTACTTC. Translated: CATSGGRSYEQYF.

The sample holds many counts of this clonotype. The chain carries TRBV4-3 and TRBJ2-7; 8 nucleotides align to TRBD1. V trimming: 0 bases; J trimming: 4 bases; junction bases outside the gene matches: 11. Looked up from germline, CDR1 is LGHNA and CDR2 is YSLEER. The CDR3 is 17 residues long. CDR3 sequence (DNA): TGCGCCAGCAGCCAAGAGATTGGCCGGACAGGGCAATACGAGCAGTACTTC. It is translated as CASSQEIGRTGQYEQYF.

This clonotype was observed a few times. V and J are TRBV20-1 and TRBJ2-5, with no clear D. Deletions cut 0 bases from V and 5 bases from J, with 16 bases between. There are 15 residues in the CDR3. Germline CDR1 DFQATT, CDR2 SNEGSKA (reference sequence). CDR3 sequence: CSAREALTIMETQYF. As DNA, the CDR3 is TGCAGTGCTAGAGAAGCGCTCACTATAATGGAGACCCAGTACTTC.

This clonotype has just a few counts. The rearrangement links TRBV3-1 to TRBJ1-1; 7 bases are a match to TRBD1. The CDR3 is made up of 13 amino acids. Germline trimming cut 1 base from V and 6 bases from J; bases unmatched to any gene: 2. The germline gives CDR1 LGHDT, CDR2 YNNKEL (reference sequence). The CDR3 here is CASSQGDRPEAFF. Here the CDR3 DNA reads TGTGCCAGCAGCCAAGGGGACAGACCTGAAGCTTTCTTT. Filled out from reference TRBV3-1 and TRBJ1-1, the complete variable domain reads DTAVSQTPKYLVTQMGNDKSIKCEQNLGHDTMYWYKQDSKKFLKIMFSYNNKELIINETVPNRFSPKSPDKAHLNLHINSLELGDSAVYFCASSQGDRPEAFFGQGTRLTVV.

This clonotype has only a few counts. The rearrangement uses TRBV27 and TRBJ1-2; D unresolved. Trimming took off 3 bases at V and 7 bases at J, with 12 bases between the two ends. This CDR3 has 13 amino acids. CDR1 is MNHEY and CDR2 is SMNVEV in the germline V gene (reference sequence). This CDR3 reads CASSFEGYRGYTF. The CDR3 DNA reads TGTGCCAGCAGTTTCGAGGGATATCGTGGCTACACCTTC.

The J gene is TRBJ1-6, the V gene TRBV5-1, with no clear D. The CDR3 length is 16 residues. Germline values: CDR1 SGHRS, CDR2 YFSETQ. Trimming left V 4 bases short and J 2 bases short, with 13 bases between. CDR3 amino acids: CASSPGADPYNSPLHF. The CDR3, as DNA: TGCGCCAGCAGCCCCGGAGCGGACCCCTATAATTCACCCCTCCACTTT.

The chain is built from TRBV6-5 and TRBJ1-2, with 7 bases fitting TRBD1. This CDR3 has 14 amino acids. Germline CDR1 and CDR2: MNHEY and SVGAGI. Trimming cost V 6 bases and J 4 bases; bases outside gene matches: 8. The CDR3 DNA is TGTGCCAGCAGGCGAGGGGGCGCAGGCTATGGCTACACCTTC. This codes for CASRRGGAGYGYTF.

This chain links TRBV6-1 with TRBJ2-3, with D maybe TRBD1 (9 bases). Germline V gene data show CDR1 as MNHNS and CDR2 as SASEGT. V lost 5 bases, J lost 6 bases, and 21 bases lay in between. The length of the CDR3 is 16 residues. The CDR3 DNA is TGTGCCAGCAGTCCAGTAGCGGGACAGGGTATGGATACGCAGTATTTT. It encodes CASSPVAGQGMDTQYF.

Concerning this clonotype itself: Compared with germline, one end of the junction differs, possibly owing to a read error. This rearrangement joins TRBV29-1 to TRBJ2-6, with 11 nucleotides matching TRBD2. CDR1 is SQVTM, CDR2 ANQGSEA, per germline. This CDR3 region has 18 residues. CDR3 residues: CGVEELAGDRSGANVLTF. The CDR3 region has the DNA TGCGGCGTTGAAGAACTAGCGGGAGATCGCTCTGGGGCCAACGTCCTGACTTTC. The complete variable domain, with remaining parts taken from reference TRBV29-1 and TRBJ2-6, reads SAVISQKPSRDICQRGTSLTIQCQVDSQVTMMFWYRQQPGQSLTLIATANQGSEATYESGFVIDKFPISRPNLTFSTLTVSNMSPEDSSIYLCGVEELAGDRSGANVLTFGAGSRLTVL.

The J gene is TRBJ2-7, the V gene TRBV7-2; 7 bases match TRBD1. The V gene end was trimmed by 5 bases and the J gene end by 3 bases; junction bases not matched to a gene: 10. The CDR3 consists of 15 residues. CDR1 and CDR2 from the germline V gene are SGHTA and FQGNSA. This chain's CDR3 is CASSPRQGLVYEQYF. CDR3 in DNA: TGTGCCAGCAGCCCCCGACAGGGTCTCGTCTACGAGCAGTACTTC.

This clonotype has more than one count but fewer than ten. This chain links TRBV6-5 with TRBJ2-1; the match to TRBD2 covers 9 bases. Germline CDR1 is MNHEY and CDR2 is SVGAGI. The CDR3 is made up of 16 amino acids. V shed 6 bases and J 3 bases; nucleotides not matched to a gene: 9. CDR3 nucleotide sequence: TGTGCCAGCAGCCCCCGGGGGCGGGGGGGCTACAATGAGCAGTTCTTC. It is translated as CASSPRGRGGYNEQFF.